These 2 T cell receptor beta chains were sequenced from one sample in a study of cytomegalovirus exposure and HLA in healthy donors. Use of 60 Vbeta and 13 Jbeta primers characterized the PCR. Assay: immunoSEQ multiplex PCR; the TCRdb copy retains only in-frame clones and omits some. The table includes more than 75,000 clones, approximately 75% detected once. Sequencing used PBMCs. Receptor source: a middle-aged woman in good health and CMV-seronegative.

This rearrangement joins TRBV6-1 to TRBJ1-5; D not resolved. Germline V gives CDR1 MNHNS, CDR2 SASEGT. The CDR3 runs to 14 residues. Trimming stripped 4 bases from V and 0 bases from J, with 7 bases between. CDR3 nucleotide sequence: TGTGCCAGCAGTGGTCACTATAGCAATCAGCCCCAGCATTTT. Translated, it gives CASSGHYSNQPQHF.

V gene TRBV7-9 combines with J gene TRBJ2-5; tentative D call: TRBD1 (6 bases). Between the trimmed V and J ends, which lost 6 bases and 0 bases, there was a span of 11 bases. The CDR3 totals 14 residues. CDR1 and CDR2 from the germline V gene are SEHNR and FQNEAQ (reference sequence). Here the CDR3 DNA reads TGTGCCAGCAGTCTCACAGGGTACCAAGAGACCCAGTACTTC. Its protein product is CASSLTGYQETQYF.